The next 4 T cell receptor beta chains were all read from a single sample in a study of blood T cell repertoires in COVID-19. Clones were read by immunoSEQ multiplex PCR, and TCRdb kept only the in-frame ones, dropping some. In the table there are hundreds of thousands of clones, approximately 89% of which are singletons. The material sequenced was PBMCs or T cells enriched from blood (not recorded which). These receptor sequences come from a woman aged 25-40 years who had recovered from COVID-19.

The V call is TRBV13, the J call TRBJ2-3; 7 bases agree with TRBD1. The CDR3 extends over 15 amino acids. V trimming: 6 bases; J trimming: 0 bases; junction bases outside the gene matches: 6. CDR1 and CDR2 (germline): PRHDT, FYEKMQ (reference sequence). The CDR3 DNA follows: TGTGCCAGCAGGTCGGACAGGTCTAGCACAGATACGCAGTATTTT. It translates to CASRSDRSSTDTQYF.

V and J are TRBV7-9 and TRBJ1-5; 8 bases agree with TRBD1. The CDR3 consists of 18 residues. The V segment lost 5 bases and the J segment 0 bases; nucleotides outside the gene matches: 12. Germline V CDR1 and CDR2: SEHNR, FQNEAQ (reference sequence). The DNA of the CDR3 is TGTGCCAGCAGCCGGGGTCGCCTGGGACAGGCTAGCAATCAGCCCCAGCATTTT. It translates to CASSRGRLGQASNQPQHF.

This clone was recorded only once. CDR3 sequence (DNA): TGTGCCAGCAGCCTGAAGCGGGAGGGCCTGTACGATACGCAGTATTTT. It encodes CASSLKREGLYDTQYF. The chain uses TRBV4-2 and TRBJ2-3, with TRBD2 matching over 10 bases. The CDR3 extends over 16 amino acids. V lost 4 bases to trimming and J lost 6 bases; unmatched junction nucleotides: 10. Germline-derived CDR1 and CDR2 are LGHNA and YNFKEQ.

This chain uses TRBV2 with TRBJ2-2; D is possibly TRBD1 (6 bases). Per the germline V gene, CDR1 is SNHLY and CDR2 is FYNNEI. The CDR3 is 15 amino acids. Trimming pared 7 bases from V and 0 bases from J, leaving 12 bases between. CDR3 loop: CASIQDSPNTGELFF. In DNA, the CDR3 is TGTGCCAGCATTCAGGACAGTCCGAACACCGGGGAGCTGTTTTTT.